This entry features one TCR beta chain sequence. The data originate from a study of T cell responses to AZD1222 COVID-19 vaccine. The CDR3 is 16 residues long. V lost 4 bases and J lost 4; bases outside the gene matches: 11. The V gene's germline CDR1 is SGDLS and CDR2 YYNGEE. Only in-frame clones appear in the TCRdb table, and some are missing; sequencing was by immunoSEQ multiplex PCR. The sample has about 73,000 clones, 89% seen once. This receptor was obtained from an adult who received the AZD1222 COVID-19 vaccine. Material: peripheral blood, obtained 28 days after the second AZD1222 dose. The gene calls are TRBV9 and TRBJ2-3; 8 positions match TRBD2. Here the CDR3 reads CASSSLTGGRADTQYF. The CDR3 nucleotides are TGTGCCAGCAGCAGTTTAACGGGAGGGCGTGCAGATACGCAGTATTTT.